Sequencing of this TCR beta chain was carried out in a study of cytomegalovirus exposure and HLA in healthy donors. CDR3 length: 17 residues. Germline assignment: CDR1 SNHLY and CDR2 FYNNEI. V was cut by 10 bases and J by 8 bases, with 30 bases left in between. PCR involved 60 Vbeta and 13 Jbeta primers. Assay used: immunoSEQ multiplex PCR; TCRdb lists only in-frame clones, some missing. The repertoire holds fewer than 350,000 clones, with 70% to 90% as singletons. This chain links TRBV2 with TRBJ2-1; a weak D match, TRBD1 (5 bases). The receptor comes from a woman aged 18-29 years in good health and CMV-seronegative. The sample comprised PBMCs. CDR3 sequence (DNA): TGTGCCACCTACCCCCGGCCACAGGCCGCGATTTTGGATGAGCAGTTCTTC. Translated, it gives CATYPRPQAAILDEQFF.